Listed below are T cell receptor beta chains from one sample, sequenced in a study of naive and memory T cell subsets. TCRdb independently ran MiXCR on the UMI-ligation and nested PCR reads; one entry per CDR3 protein. The sample comprises about 85,000 distinct CDR3 sequences, 13% of which are singletons, and about 0.9% rests with the top ten. The specimen sequenced was central memory CD4+ T cells from blood. Receptor source: a human donor in good health. Both conserved end residues are part of each CDR3. Each record gives: D gene, clone size, J gene, V gene, CDR3 protein, CDR3 DNA. The D gene is left open where the match is weak. Size is stated for part of the rows, as once, few or many counts, or as a class when the clone is expanded.

>TRBD2|few|TRBJ2-7|TRBV12-3/TRBV12-4
CASSPGLAAYEQYF
TGTGCCAGCAGCCCAGGACTAGCCGCCTACGAGCAGTACTTC
>TRBD2|many|TRBJ2-6|TRBV12-3/TRBV12-4
CASSPTSGRASGANVLTF
TGTGCCAGCAGTCCGACTAGCGGGAGGGCGTCTGGGGCCAACGTCCTGACTTTC
>-|few|TRBJ1-2|TRBV12-3/TRBV12-4
CASSLDSGYGYTF
TGTGCCAGCAGTTTGGACAGCGGCTATGGCTACACCTTC
>-|-|TRBJ1-4|TRBV7-6
CASSDCRDEKLFF
TGTGCCAGCAGCGATTGTCGGGATGAAAAACTGTTTTTT
>TRBD1|many|TRBJ2-5|TRBV20-1
CSARQGQGAQTQYF
TGCAGTGCTAGACAAGGACAGGGAGCACAGACCCAGTACTTC
>-|many|TRBJ2-2|TRBV3-1
CASSPIEKRTGELFF
TGTGCCAGCAGTCCTATTGAAAAACGGACCGGGGAGCTGTTTTTT
>TRBD1|-|TRBJ1-6|TRBV20-1
CSARDTGVAHNSPLHF
TGCAGTGCTAGAGATACAGGGGTAGCCCATAATTCACCCCTCCACTTT
>-|-|TRBJ2-5|TRBV21-1
CASSKAVGASETQYF
TGTGCCAGCAGCAAAGCCGTGGGTGCTTCGGAGACCCAGTACTTC
>-|-|TRBJ1-5|TRBV12-3/TRBV12-4
CASSLGEGPQHF
TGTGCCAGCAGTTTAGGAGAAGGGCCCCAGCATTTT
>-|-|TRBJ1-3|TRBV14
CASSQDGRRAIYF
TGTGCCAGCAGCCAAGATGGGCGAAGGGCCATATATTTT
>TRBD2|many|TRBJ2-3|TRBV10-3
CAIMTGLAGGTDTQYF
TGTGCCATCATGACGGGACTAGCGGGGGGCACAGATACGCAGTATTTT
>TRBD2|few|TRBJ2-7|TRBV10-3
CAISDASGRSEQYF
TGTGCCATCAGTGACGCTAGCGGGAGATCCGAGCAGTACTTC
>TRBD2|few|TRBJ2-2|TRBV7-9
CASSRGLVGTGELFF
TGTGCCAGCAGCAGAGGACTAGTGGGGACCGGGGAGCTGTTTTTT
>-|many|TRBJ2-5|TRBV7-2
CASTRLAGETQYF
TGTGCCAGCACTAGACTGGCAGGCGAGACCCAGTACTTC
>-|-|TRBJ2-7|TRBV7-8
CASSSGTFNPYEQYF
TGTGCCAGCAGCTCCGGGACATTTAACCCCTACGAGCAGTACTTC
>-|many|TRBJ2-3|TRBV20-1
CSASGKTVSAVDTQYF
TGCAGTGCGTCCGGGAAAACAGTCTCTGCGGTAGATACGCAGTATTTT
>TRBD1|-|TRBJ2-1|TRBV20-1
CSVTAGTGSHEQFF
TGCAGTGTTACGGCCGGGACAGGGTCTCATGAGCAGTTCTTC
>-|few|TRBJ2-7|TRBV6-5
CASSREASSHEQYF
TGTGCCAGCAGCCGTGAGGCTAGCAGTCACGAGCAGTACTTC
>TRBD1|-|TRBJ1-1|TRBV4-3
CASSQAPGQRTEAFF
TGCGCCAGCAGCCAAGCACCGGGACAGAGAACTGAAGCTTTCTTT
>-|few|TRBJ1-6|TRBV3-1
CASSQAGGWSSLLHF
TGTGCCAGCAGCCAAGCCGGCGGGTGGAGTTCACTCCTCCACTTT
>-|-|TRBJ2-7|TRBV5-5
CASSLVSQLYEQYF
TGTGCCAGCAGCTTGGTGAGCCAGCTCTACGAGCAGTACTTC
>-|-|TRBJ2-6|TRBV12-3/TRBV12-4
CASSLVSASGANVPTF
TGTGCCAGCAGTTTAGTTAGCGCCTCTGGGGCCAACGTCCCGACTTTC
>-|many|TRBJ1-6|TRBV6-1
CASSDGQGHAPLHF
TGTGCCAGCAGTGACGGTCAAGGCCATGCACCCCTCCACTTT
>-|many|TRBJ2-7|TRBV28
CASSPGEYTSYEQYF
TGTGCCAGCAGTCCCGGAGAGTATACTTCCTACGAGCAGTACTTC
>TRBD1|-|TRBJ2-5|TRBV14
CASSLLQGRGQETQYF
TGTGCCAGCAGCCTCCTACAGGGGAGAGGCCAAGAGACCCAGTACTTC
>TRBD2|few|TRBJ2-1|TRBV2
CASRGGTSGYNEQFF
TGTGCCAGTAGGGGGGGGACTAGCGGCTACAATGAGCAGTTCTTC
>-|few|TRBJ1-4|TRBV12-3/TRBV12-4
CASSLMTTNEKLFF
TGTGCCAGCAGTTTAATGACAACTAATGAAAAACTGTTTTTT
>TRBD2|-|TRBJ2-1|TRBV20-1
CSASSGSYNEQFF
TGCAGTGCTAGCAGCGGGAGCTACAATGAGCAGTTCTTC
>-|-|TRBJ2-3|TRBV5-6
CASSFYGLTDTQYF
TGTGCCAGCAGCTTTTATGGGCTCACAGATACGCAGTATTTT